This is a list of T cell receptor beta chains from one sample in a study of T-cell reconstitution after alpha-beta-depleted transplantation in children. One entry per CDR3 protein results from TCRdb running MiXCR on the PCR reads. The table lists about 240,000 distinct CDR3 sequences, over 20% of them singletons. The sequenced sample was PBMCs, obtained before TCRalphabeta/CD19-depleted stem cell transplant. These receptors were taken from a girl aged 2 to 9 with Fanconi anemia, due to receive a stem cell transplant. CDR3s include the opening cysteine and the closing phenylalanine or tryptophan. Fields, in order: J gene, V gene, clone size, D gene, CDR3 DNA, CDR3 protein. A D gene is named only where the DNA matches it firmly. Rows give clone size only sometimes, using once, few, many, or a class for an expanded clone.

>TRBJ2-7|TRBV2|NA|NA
TGTGCCAGCGGGTCTAAATTCCTTGCACAAAGGTACGAGCAGTACTTC
CASGSKFLAQRYEQYF
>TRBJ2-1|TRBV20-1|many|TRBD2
TGCAGTGCTAGTTTGGTAGCGGGGGGCAATCAGCAGTTCTTC
CSASLVAGGNQQFF
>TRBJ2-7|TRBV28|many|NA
TGTGCCAGCAGCTGGAAGCGGGCCTCCTACGAGCAGTACTTC
CASSWKRASYEQYF
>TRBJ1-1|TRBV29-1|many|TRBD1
TGCAGCGTGGTACCGGGACAGGGAGGCACTGAAGCTTTCTTT
CSVVPGQGGTEAFF
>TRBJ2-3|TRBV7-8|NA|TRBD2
TGTGCCAGCAGCGTACTAGCGGGAGGGGGAAGCACAGATACGCAGTATTTT
CASSVLAGGGSTDTQYF
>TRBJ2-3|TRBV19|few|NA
TGTGCCAGTAGTATTCGCAGGCCTGGGGATACGCAGTATTTT
CASSIRRPGDTQYF
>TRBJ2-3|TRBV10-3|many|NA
TGTGCCATCAGTAACATCGGGGATACGCAGTATTTT
CAISNIGDTQYF
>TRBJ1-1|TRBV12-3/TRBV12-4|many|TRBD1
TGTGCCAGCAGTCGATCATGGACAGGGGCTGCTTTCTTT
CASSRSWTGAAFF
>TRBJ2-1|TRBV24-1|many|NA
TGTGCCACCAGTGATTATCGACAGCCCTACAATGAGCAGTTCTTC
CATSDYRQPYNEQFF
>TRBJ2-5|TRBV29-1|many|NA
TGCAGCGTTGACGGGCAGGGTATCCGAGAGACCCAGTACTTC
CSVDGQGIRETQYF
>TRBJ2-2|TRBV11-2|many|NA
TGTGCCAGCAGCTTAGATGACAGGACAAACACCGGGGAGCTGTTTTTT
CASSLDDRTNTGELFF
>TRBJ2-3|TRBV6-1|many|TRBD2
TGTGCCAGTAATGGAGCGGGGGGGTTGCTCACAGATACGCAGTATTTT
CASNGAGGLLTDTQYF
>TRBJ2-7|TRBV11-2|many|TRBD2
TGTGCCAGCAGCCCCGGACTAGCGGGAGGGTACGAGCAGTACTTC
CASSPGLAGGYEQYF
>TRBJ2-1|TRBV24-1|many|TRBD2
TGTGCCACCAGTGATTCCGGACTAGCGGGAGCCGGTTACAATGAGCAGTTCTTC
CATSDSGLAGAGYNEQFF
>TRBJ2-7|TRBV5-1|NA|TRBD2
TGCGCCAGCAGCTCGCAGCTAGCGGGAGGGTCCTACGAGCAGTACTTC
CASSSQLAGGSYEQYF
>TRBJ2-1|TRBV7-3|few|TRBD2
TGTGCCAGCAGCCCACGACTAGCGGGGGGACTTTACAATGAGCAGTTCTTC
CASSPRLAGGLYNEQFF
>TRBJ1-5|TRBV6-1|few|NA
TGTGCCAGTTTACAGGGAGGGGCTAATCAGCCCCAGCATTTT
CASLQGGANQPQHF
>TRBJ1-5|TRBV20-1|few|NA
TGCAGTGCTACGTCGTACAGGATCTATAGCAATCAGCCCCAGCATTTT
CSATSYRIYSNQPQHF
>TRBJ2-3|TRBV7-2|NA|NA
TGTGCCACCAGAGGGACCAGGCGTGGGGGGCAGTATTTT
CATRGTRRGGQYF
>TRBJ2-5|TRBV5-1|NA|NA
TGCGCCAGCAGCTTAGGGGGTCGGGAGACCCAGTACTTC
CASSLGGRETQYF
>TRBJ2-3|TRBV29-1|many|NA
TGCAGCGTTGCTTCGTCACTACGAACTAGCACAGATACGCAGTATTTT
CSVASSLRTSTDTQYF
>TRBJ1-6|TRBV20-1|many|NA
TGCAGTGCTAACGGAATTGAGGAAACCACCCTCCACTTT
CSANGIEETTLHF
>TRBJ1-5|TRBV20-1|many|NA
TGCAGTGCTAGACAGGCTATCAATCAGCCCCAGCATTTT
CSARQAINQPQHF
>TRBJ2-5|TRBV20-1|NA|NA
TGCAGTGCTAGTCCGGGGACAAAAGAGACCCAGTACTTC
CSASPGTKETQYF
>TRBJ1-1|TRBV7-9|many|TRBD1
TGTGCCAGCAGCCAAGGGGGCGCCAGGAACACTGAAGCTTTCTTT
CASSQGGARNTEAFF
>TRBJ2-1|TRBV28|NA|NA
TGTGCCAGCAGTTTAAGGGGGGGAGGGCGAAATGAGCAGTTCTTC
CASSLRGGGRNEQFF
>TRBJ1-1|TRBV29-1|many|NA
TGCAGCGTTGAACCATGGTCCACTGAAGCTTTCTTT
CSVEPWSTEAFF
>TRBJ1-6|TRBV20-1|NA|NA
TGCAGTGCTAGAGGAGGGGTTAATTCACCCCTCCACTTT
CSARGGVNSPLHF
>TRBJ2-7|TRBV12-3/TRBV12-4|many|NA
TGTGCCAGCAGTGGCGACTGGCACTACGAGCAGTACTTC
CASSGDWHYEQYF
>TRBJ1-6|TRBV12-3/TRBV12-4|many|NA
TGTGCCAGCAGTTTTGCAGGGTCCTATAATTCACCCCTCCACTTT
CASSFAGSYNSPLHF
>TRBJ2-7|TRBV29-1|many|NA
TGCAGCGTTGTCGACAGGAACCCCTACGAGCAGTACTTC
CSVVDRNPYEQYF
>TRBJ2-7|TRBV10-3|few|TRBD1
TGTGCCATCAGTGCCACCGGGACAGGGGCCTACGAGCAGTACTTC
CAISATGTGAYEQYF
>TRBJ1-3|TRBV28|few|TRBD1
TGTGCCACCTACGGGACAGGGGCTGGAAACACCATATATTTT
CATYGTGAGNTIYF
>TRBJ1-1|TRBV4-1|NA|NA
TGCGCCAGCAGCCAAGGTTTTCAGGGACTGAACACTGAAGCTTTCTTT
CASSQGFQGLNTEAFF
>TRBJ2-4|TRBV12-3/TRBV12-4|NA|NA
TGTGCCAGCAGTCCCAGCGGGCTAGCCAAAAACATTCAGTACTTC
CASSPSGLAKNIQYF
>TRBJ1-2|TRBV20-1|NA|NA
TGCAGTGCTAGGACAGTTAACTATCGAGGCTACACCTTC
CSARTVNYRGYTF
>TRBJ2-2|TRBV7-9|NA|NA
TGTGCCAGCAGCCAATTCCAGGGTCCGAACACCGGGGAGCTGTTTTTT
CASSQFQGPNTGELFF